This TCR beta chain was profiled in a study of cytomegalovirus exposure and HLA in healthy donors. On this clone: What it binds is unknown.

General study points: Rare TCR sequences predominated, though certain public TCRs were found in many donors. The CMV antigen specificity of a few CMV-associated chains was confirmed through in vitro analysis.

The protocol was immunoSEQ multiplex PCR, while the TCRdb copy is restricted to in-frame clones and leaves out a portion. Of more than 250,000 clones detected, approximately 86% appear once; the ten largest clones hold more than 0.9%. With V trimmed by 6 bases and J by 5 bases, 6 bases remained unmatched. Germline CDR1 is SQVTM and CDR2 is ANQGSEA. The CDR3 is made up of 12 amino acids. The V gene is TRBV29-1, the J gene TRBJ2-7; TRBD1 matches 8 bases. Sequencing was performed on PBMCs. The TCR comes from a woman in her 30s in good health and CMV-seropositive. The CDR3 protein is CSVGQGPDEQYF. CDR3 nucleotides: TGCAGCGTAGGACAGGGTCCTGACGAGCAGTACTTC.